These T cell receptor beta chains were read from a single sample in a study of shared clonotypes between healthy human individuals. The repertoire was sequenced with immunoSEQ multiplex PCR; TCRdb's copy has only in-frame clones and lacks some. Here the sample spans about 2.1 million clones, approximately 94% being singletons. Sequencing used naive CD8+ T cells from PBMCs. Receptor source: a man between 18 and 29 years old in good health. Some clones in this sample may be carry-over from other donors' samples. CDR3s include the opening cysteine and the closing phenylalanine or tryptophan. Fields, in order: V gene, D gene, clone size, J gene, CDR3 protein, CDR3 DNA. A D gene is named only where the DNA matches it firmly. Some rows have no size entry. The others give once, few or many, or a class for an expanded clone.

>TRBV27|.|once|TRBJ2-3
CASSLVLVAGTDTQYF
TGTGCCAGCAGTCTCGTACTAGTCGCGGGCACAGATACGCAGTATTTT
>TRBV19|.|.|TRBJ1-1
CASSIWGRNTEAFF
TGTGCCAGTAGTATCTGGGGGCGGAACACTGAAGCTTTCTTT
>TRBV7-3|TRBD1|.|TRBJ2-3
CASSLTGGGTDTQYF
TGTGCCAGCAGCCTAACAGGGGGTGGCACAGATACGCAGTATTTT
>TRBV18|TRBD1|.|TRBJ2-3
CASSAGTAPEPDTQYF
TGTGCCAGCTCGGCCGGGACAGCCCCAGAACCAGATACGCAGTATTTT
>TRBV9|.|.|TRBJ1-3
CASSADSNSGNTIYF
TGTGCCAGCAGCGCCGACAGCAACTCTGGAAACACCATATATTTT
>TRBV4-1|.|.|TRBJ1-1
CASSLSDLNTEAFF
TGCGCCAGCAGCCTCTCCGACCTTAACACTGAAGCTTTCTTT
>TRBV5-8|.|.|TRBJ2-5
CASSLPSLETQYF
TGTGCCAGCAGCTTACCTTCTTTAGAGACCCAGTACTTC
>TRBV7-9|.|.|TRBJ2-6
CASSLVGTSGANVLTF
TGTGCCAGCAGCTTAGTTGGCACCTCTGGGGCCAACGTCCTGACTTTC
>TRBV28|TRBD1|.|TRBJ1-5
CASSLPQGTSNQPQHF
TGTGCCAGCAGTCTCCCACAGGGGACCAGCAATCAGCCCCAGCATTTT
>TRBV5-1|TRBD2|once|TRBJ2-7
CASSLELASYEQYF
TGCGCCAGCAGCTTGGAACTAGCGAGCTACGAGCAGTACTTC
>TRBV29-1|.|few|TRBJ1-1
CSVRTEADEAFF
TGCAGCGTTCGGACAGAAGCTGATGAAGCTTTCTTT
>TRBV28|.|.|TRBJ2-7
CASSLRRQVSYEQYF
TGTGCCAGCAGTTTAAGGAGACAGGTCTCCTACGAGCAGTACTTC
>TRBV29-1|TRBD1|.|TRBJ2-7
CSAGSGGYEQYF
TGCAGCGCTGGGTCAGGGGGCTACGAGCAGTACTTC
>TRBV4-1|.|.|TRBJ1-2
CASSQTLNYGYTF
TGCGCCAGCAGCCAGACACTAAACTATGGCTACACCTTC
>TRBV7-2|TRBD1|.|TRBJ1-1
CASSLGGGQVRLGDTEAFF
TGTGCCAGCAGCTTAGGGGGTGGACAGGTACGCTTGGGGGACACTGAAGCTTTCTTT
>TRBV7-9|.|few|TRBJ1-1
CASSPRVGRNTEAFF
TGTGCCAGCAGCCCCAGGGTTGGCAGGAACACTGAAGCTTTCTTT
>TRBV27|.|.|TRBJ2-7
CASSPLEDRYSYEQYF
TGTGCCAGCAGTCCCCTGGAAGACAGATACTCCTACGAGCAGTACTTC
>TRBV6-1|TRBD1|.|TRBJ2-5
CASARQGWETQYF
TGTGCCAGCGCTAGACAGGGCTGGGAGACCCAGTACTTC
>TRBV4-1|.|.|TRBJ2-7
CASSQFGAGEQYF
TGCGCCAGCAGCCAATTTGGAGCGGGCGAGCAGTACTTC
>TRBV28|TRBD1|.|TRBJ2-5
CASSSGTGEGQETQYF
TGTGCCAGCAGTTCCGGGACAGGGGAAGGCCAAGAGACCCAGTACTTC
>TRBV27|TRBD2|.|TRBJ2-3
CASSPLAGVTDTQYF
TGTGCCAGCAGTCCACTAGCGGGGGTCACAGATACGCAGTATTTT
>TRBV6-4|TRBD2|.|TRBJ2-7
CASIPPWRTSPYEQYF
TGTGCCAGCATCCCCCCTTGGCGGACTAGTCCCTACGAGCAGTACTTC
>TRBV5-1|.|.|TRBJ2-1
CASSLENPYNEQFF
TGCGCCAGCAGCTTGGAAAACCCGTACAATGAGCAGTTCTTC
>TRBV18|.|.|TRBJ2-7
CASSPLQGWFEQYF
TGTGCCAGCTCACCTCTACAGGGATGGTTCGAGCAGTACTTC
>TRBV7-8|.|.|TRBJ2-5
CASSSRDNPGETQYF
TGTGCCAGCAGCTCTAGGGACAACCCGGGAGAGACCCAGTACTTC